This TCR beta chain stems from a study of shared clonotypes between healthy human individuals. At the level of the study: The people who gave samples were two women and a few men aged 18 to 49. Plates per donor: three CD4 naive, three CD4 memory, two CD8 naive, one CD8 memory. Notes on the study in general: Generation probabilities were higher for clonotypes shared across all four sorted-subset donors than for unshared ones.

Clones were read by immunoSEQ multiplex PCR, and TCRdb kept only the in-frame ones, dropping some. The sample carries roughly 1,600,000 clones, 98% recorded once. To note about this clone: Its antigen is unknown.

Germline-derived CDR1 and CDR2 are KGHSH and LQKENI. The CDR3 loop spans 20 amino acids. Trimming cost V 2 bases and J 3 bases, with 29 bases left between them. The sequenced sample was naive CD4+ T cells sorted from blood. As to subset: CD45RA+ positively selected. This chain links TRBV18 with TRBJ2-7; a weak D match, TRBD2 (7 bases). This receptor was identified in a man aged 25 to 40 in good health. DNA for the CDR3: TGTGCCAGCTCACCAGTGTTGGGGGCCAGGTTGCGGGAGAGTATCTACGAGCAGTACTTC. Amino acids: CASSPVLGARLRESIYEQYF.